The rows below give T cell receptor beta chains drawn from one sample of a study of type 1 regulatory T cells. TCRdb itself ran the reads through MiXCR, one entry per CDR3 protein. The sample includes just under 65,000 distinct CDR3 sequences, 45% to 50% of them seen just once. These receptors' antigens are unknown. The sequenced sample consisted of cultured non-Tr1 T cells, either the whole culture or a sorted T cell fraction (not recorded which). These receptor sequences come from a human donor in good health. Each CDR3 is given with its conserved first and last residue. The D gene is left open where the match is weak. Size values are once, few and many counts, or a class for expanded clones, and some rows have none.

size	V	J	D	CDR3	DNA
-	TRBV7-2	TRBJ1-2	-	CASSPPQGTYGYTF	TGTGCCAGCAGCCCACCCCAAGGGACATATGGCTACACCTTC
-	TRBV7-9	TRBJ2-7	-	CASSLAGSSYEQYF	TGTGCCAGCAGCTTAGCAGGGTCCTCCTACGAGCAGTACTTC
-	TRBV7-7	TRBJ2-2	-	CASRPGIGSTGELFF	TGTGCCAGCAGACCAGGGATAGGCTCCACCGGGGAGCTGTTTTTT
-	TRBV27	TRBJ2-1	-	CASRGTERYNEQFF	TGTGCCAGCAGAGGGACGGAGAGATACAATGAGCAGTTCTTC
-	TRBV20-1	TRBJ2-3	TRBD1	CSARENRGRVTDTQYF	TGCAGTGCTAGGGAAAACAGGGGCCGGGTCACAGATACGCAGTATTTT
-	TRBV10-3	TRBJ2-5	TRBD1	CAISDLGGKQETQYF	TGTGCCATCAGTGACTTAGGGGGCAAACAAGAGACCCAGTACTTC
few	TRBV7-9	TRBJ2-3	TRBD1	CASSLKGQYTDTQYF	TGTGCCAGCAGCCTCAAGGGACAGTACACAGATACGCAGTATTTT
-	TRBV7-8	TRBJ2-7	-	CASSFRTYEQYF	TGTGCCAGCAGCTTCAGGACCTACGAGCAGTACTTC
few	TRBV12-3/TRBV12-4	TRBJ2-2	-	CASSLGGAGELFF	TGTGCCAGCAGTTTAGGAGGCGCCGGGGAGCTGTTTTTT
medium-sized	TRBV20-1	TRBJ2-5	-	CSAGGLKETQYF	TGCAGTGCTGGAGGGCTCAAAGAGACCCAGTACTTC
few	TRBV28	TRBJ2-1	-	CASSLDFNSYNEQFF	TGTGCCAGCAGTCTGGACTTCAACTCCTACAATGAGCAGTTCTTC
few	TRBV27	TRBJ1-6	-	CASKETIDYNSPLHF	TGTGCCAGCAAGGAGACCATAGACTATAATTCACCCCTCCACTTT
few	TRBV20-1	TRBJ1-1	TRBD1	CSAQRQGATEAFF	TGCAGTGCTCAGAGACAGGGGGCAACTGAAGCTTTCTTT
-	TRBV9	TRBJ1-2	TRBD1	CASSPVGQGRGYTF	TGTGCCAGCAGCCCCGTGGGACAGGGTCGGGGCTACACCTTC
-	TRBV2	TRBJ2-7	-	CASTRAFDYEQYF	TGTGCCAGCACACGAGCGTTTGACTACGAGCAGTACTTC
few	TRBV20-1	TRBJ2-5	-	CSARDFQGQETQYF	TGCAGTGCTAGAGATTTCCAGGGGCAAGAGACCCAGTACTTC
-	TRBV18	TRBJ1-2	-	CASSPLGRQGKNYGYTF	TGTGCCAGCTCACCATTGGGACGGCAGGGGAAAAACTATGGCTACACCTTC
-	TRBV5-1	TRBJ2-3	TRBD1	CASSLAVGQGHTDTQYF	TGCGCCAGCAGCTTGGCCGTGGGACAGGGACACACAGATACGCAGTATTTT
-	TRBV11-2	TRBJ2-3	-	CASSSRFPAPGDRPAGTDTQYF	TGTGCCAGCAGCTCCCGGTTTCCCGCCCCTGGCGACAGGCCTGCTGGCACAGATACGCAGTATTTT
-	TRBV18	TRBJ2-2	-	CASSPQGRDTGELFF	TGTGCCAGCTCACCACAGGGGCGAGACACCGGGGAGCTGTTTTTT
-	TRBV20-1	TRBJ2-1	TRBD2	CSASVGTSGGNEQFF	TGCAGTGCTAGTGTTGGTACTAGCGGGGGTAATGAGCAGTTCTTC
-	TRBV11-3	TRBJ2-3	TRBD1	CATRTGGGTDTQYF	TGTGCCACCCGGACAGGGGGCGGCACAGATACGCAGTATTTT
-	TRBV7-2	TRBJ2-5	TRBD1	CASSPHGGTGGGTQYF	TGTGCCAGCAGCCCCCACGGCGGGACAGGGGGCGGGACCCAGTACTTC
-	TRBV29-1	TRBJ2-5	TRBD1	CSARSHDRELRETQYF	TGCAGCGCCAGGAGCCATGACAGGGAATTGAGAGAGACCCAGTACTTC
-	TRBV5-6	TRBJ2-2	-	CASSTQVTGELFF	TGTGCCAGCAGCACACAGGTTACCGGGGAGCTGTTTTTT
few	TRBV20-1	TRBJ2-6	-	CSARDGVSFSGANVLTF	TGCAGTGCTAGGGATGGGGTTAGTTTCTCTGGGGCCAACGTCCTGACTTTC
-	TRBV7-2	TRBJ2-3	-	CASSRDSRHGDTQYF	TGTGCCAGCAGCCGGGACTCGAGGCATGGGGATACGCAGTATTTT
-	TRBV7-8	TRBJ1-1	-	CASSYGTIYTEAFF	TGTGCCAGCAGCTACGGGACGATCTACACTGAAGCTTTCTTT
-	TRBV7-2	TRBJ1-2	TRBD1	CASSLATGQGDYGYTF	TGTGCCAGCAGCTTAGCGACCGGACAGGGTGACTATGGCTACACCTTC
-	TRBV12-3/TRBV12-4	TRBJ2-3	TRBD1	CASSLEAGGVYTQYF	TGTGCCAGCAGTTTAGAGGCAGGGGGTGTTTATACGCAGTATTTT
-	TRBV20-1	TRBJ2-1	TRBD2	CSARGLAGIEDNEQFF	TGCAGTGCTAGAGGACTAGCGGGGATTGAGGACAATGAGCAGTTCTTC
-	TRBV19	TRBJ1-2	TRBD1	CASSTPRTGGNYGYTF	TGTGCCAGTAGTACCCCCCGGACAGGGGGGAACTATGGCTACACCTTC
-	TRBV3-1	TRBJ1-2	TRBD1	CASSQRPGGTGYGYTF	TGTGCCAGCAGCCAAAGGCCAGGGGGTACCGGCTATGGCTACACCTTC
-	TRBV12-3/TRBV12-4	TRBJ2-2	-	CASREQGANTGELFF	TGTGCCAGCAGAGAACAGGGCGCGAACACCGGGGAGCTGTTTTTT
-	TRBV20-1	TRBJ2-3	TRBD2	CSTRLAGGRADTQYF	TGCAGTACTAGACTAGCGGGGGGCAGGGCAGATACGCAGTATTTT
-	TRBV11-2	TRBJ2-3	TRBD2	CASSARLAGGRTDTQYF	TGTGCCAGCAGCGCAAGACTAGCGGGGGGGCGCACAGATACGCAGTATTTT
-	TRBV29-1	TRBJ1-3	-	CSVAGVVGQGKNTIYF	TGCAGCGTTGCCGGCGTCGTTGGGCAGGGGAAAAACACCATATATTTT
few	TRBV4-1	TRBJ1-1	-	CASSQDRGEAFF	TGCGCCAGCAGCCAAGACAGGGGTGAAGCTTTCTTT
-	TRBV20-1	TRBJ1-2	TRBD1	CSAPGQGARGYTF	TGCAGTGCTCCTGGACAGGGGGCACGAGGCTACACCTTC
-	TRBV7-9	TRBJ1-1	-	CASKSIGAAEAFF	TGTGCCAGCAAATCTATAGGGGCTGCTGAAGCTTTCTTT
-	TRBV19	TRBJ1-6	-	CASSMDSDNSPLHF	TGTGCCAGTAGTATGGACAGTGATAATTCACCCCTCCACTTT